A selection of T cell receptor beta chains follows, all from one sample in a study of blood T cell repertoires in COVID-19. Generated by immunoSEQ multiplex PCR, the TCRdb table keeps only in-frame clones and is missing some. The sample has 190,000 or so clones, over 75% seen once. Sequencing was carried out using PBMCs or T cells enriched from blood (not recorded which). These receptors were taken from a man aged 40-50 years who had recovered from COVID-19. The CDR3 runs from the conserved cysteine through the conserved F or W. Each record gives: V gene, D gene, J gene, clone size, CDR3 DNA, CDR3 protein. A D gene is named only where the DNA matches it firmly. Size tells how often a clone was seen (once, few, many) or the class of an expanded clone, and some rows leave it out.

V gene: TRBV5-1; D gene: TRBD2; J gene: TRBJ2-1; clone size: -; CDR3 DNA: TGCGCCAGCAATCAGCGGGGGGGCGGTGAGCAGTTCTTC; CDR3 protein: CASNQRGGGEQFF
V gene: TRBV7-9; D gene: -; J gene: TRBJ1-2; clone size: -; CDR3 DNA: TGTGCCAGCAGCTCCGGGATCTATGGCTACACCTTC; CDR3 protein: CASSSGIYGYTF
V gene: TRBV5-1; D gene: -; J gene: TRBJ1-3; clone size: few; CDR3 DNA: TGCGCCAGCATGAGTAGATCTGGAAACACCATATATTTT; CDR3 protein: CASMSRSGNTIYF
V gene: TRBV18; D gene: -; J gene: TRBJ1-1; clone size: once; CDR3 DNA: TGTGCCAGCTCTTCCGTTGACAGGTACACTGAAGCTTTCTTT; CDR3 protein: CASSSVDRYTEAFF
V gene: TRBV30; D gene: TRBD1; J gene: TRBJ1-3; clone size: -; CDR3 DNA: TGTGCCTGCCAAGGACAGGGTCCTGGAAACACCATATATTTT; CDR3 protein: CACQGQGPGNTIYF
V gene: TRBV23-1; D gene: TRBD1; J gene: TRBJ2-7; clone size: -; CDR3 DNA: TGCGCCAGCAGTCTCCTGGACAGGGAAAGGTACGAGCAGTACTTC; CDR3 protein: CASSLLDRERYEQYF
V gene: TRBV2; D gene: TRBD1; J gene: TRBJ2-2; clone size: -; CDR3 DNA: TGTGCCAGCAGTGGACAGGGGGTAGGGGAGCTGTTTTTT; CDR3 protein: CASSGQGVGELFF
V gene: TRBV11-2; D gene: -; J gene: TRBJ2-1; clone size: -; CDR3 DNA: TGTGCCAGCAGCTTAGTATATGGGGGGGCGAGGACGGATGAGCAGTTCTTC; CDR3 protein: CASSLVYGGARTDEQFF
V gene: TRBV12-3/TRBV12-4; D gene: -; J gene: TRBJ1-1; clone size: few; CDR3 DNA: TGTGCCAGCAGTGAGGAGGGATTGGGTGAAGCTTTCTTT; CDR3 protein: CASSEEGLGEAFF
V gene: TRBV5-1; D gene: -; J gene: TRBJ1-2; clone size: -; CDR3 DNA: TGCGCCAGCAGCTTGGACAGGGTTTTTAACTATGGCTACACCTTC; CDR3 protein: CASSLDRVFNYGYTF
V gene: TRBV13; D gene: -; J gene: TRBJ2-4; clone size: once; CDR3 DNA: TGTGCCAGCAGCTCTCGGACAGCCGTAGCCAAAAACATTCAGTACTTC; CDR3 protein: CASSSRTAVAKNIQYF
V gene: TRBV19; D gene: TRBD2; J gene: TRBJ2-2; clone size: -; CDR3 DNA: TGTGCCAGTATTCTAGCGGGAGCCACCGGGGAGCTGTTTTTT; CDR3 protein: CASILAGATGELFF
V gene: TRBV12-3/TRBV12-4; D gene: TRBD2; J gene: TRBJ2-1; clone size: once; CDR3 DNA: TGTGCCAGCAGTTTCCTAGCGGGGGGTGAGCAGTTCTTC; CDR3 protein: CASSFLAGGEQFF
V gene: TRBV18; D gene: -; J gene: TRBJ1-2; clone size: -; CDR3 DNA: TGTGCCAGCTCACCAGGGGGCGATAGAGGCTACACCTTC; CDR3 protein: CASSPGGDRGYTF
V gene: TRBV5-1; D gene: TRBD1; J gene: TRBJ1-2; clone size: -; CDR3 DNA: TGCGCCAGCAGCTCCCTGGACAGGCCTAACTATGGCTACACCTTC; CDR3 protein: CASSSLDRPNYGYTF
V gene: TRBV29-1; D gene: -; J gene: TRBJ1-2; clone size: -; CDR3 DNA: TGCAGCGTTGACATTGCGGCCTATGGCTACACCTTC; CDR3 protein: CSVDIAAYGYTF
V gene: TRBV10-3; D gene: TRBD1; J gene: TRBJ2-3; clone size: -; CDR3 DNA: TGTGCCACCTACCAGCCGGGACAGGCAAGCACAGATACGCAGTATTTT; CDR3 protein: CATYQPGQASTDTQYF
V gene: TRBV9; D gene: TRBD2; J gene: TRBJ2-1; clone size: once; CDR3 DNA: TGTGCCAGCAGCGTAGTTAGCGGGGGGGGCCCTGAGCAGTTCTTC; CDR3 protein: CASSVVSGGGPEQFF
V gene: TRBV18; D gene: TRBD2; J gene: TRBJ2-3; clone size: -; CDR3 DNA: TGTGCCAGCTCACCATCCCTTAGCGGGAGTACAGATACGCAGTATTTT; CDR3 protein: CASSPSLSGSTDTQYF
V gene: TRBV5-4; D gene: TRBD1; J gene: TRBJ2-7; clone size: few; CDR3 DNA: TGTGCCAGCAGCTTAGGGACAGACTCCTACGAGCAGTACTTC; CDR3 protein: CASSLGTDSYEQYF